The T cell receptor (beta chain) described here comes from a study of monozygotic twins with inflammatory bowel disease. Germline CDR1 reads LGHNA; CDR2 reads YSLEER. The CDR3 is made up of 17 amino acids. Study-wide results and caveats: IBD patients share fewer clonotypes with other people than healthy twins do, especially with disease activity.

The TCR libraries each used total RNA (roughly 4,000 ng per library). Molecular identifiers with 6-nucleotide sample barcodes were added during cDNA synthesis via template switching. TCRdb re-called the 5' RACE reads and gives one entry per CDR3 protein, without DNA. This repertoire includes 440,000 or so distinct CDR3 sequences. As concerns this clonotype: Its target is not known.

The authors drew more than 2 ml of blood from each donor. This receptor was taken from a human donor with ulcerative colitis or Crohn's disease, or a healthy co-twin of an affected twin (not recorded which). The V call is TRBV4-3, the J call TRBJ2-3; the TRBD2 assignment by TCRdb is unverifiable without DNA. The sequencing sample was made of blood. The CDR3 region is CASSQDLSTSGTDTQYF.